This TCR beta chain was sequenced in a study of breast tumors, draining lymph nodes, adjacent tissues. The V end lost 6 bases, the J end lost 1 base, and 11 bases lay between the germline ends. In germline, CDR1 is DFQATT, CDR2 SNEGSKA (reference sequence). The CDR3 contains 13 residues. TCRdb reprocessed the multiplex PCR reads with MiXCR, giving one entry per CDR3 protein. The data show about 220,000 distinct CDR3 sequences, with under 40% seen just once and 3% to 4% held by the top ten. Study results and caveats: Compared with basal-like, luminal-like tumors shared significantly more repertoire with nontumor tissue. Data fit most tumor T cells coming from lymph node, expanding in tumor. Tumors had less TCR diversity than lymph nodes, more than nontumor tissue.

This clonotype was detected ten times or more. Its antigen remains unidentified. Breast cancer patients provided tissue from their axillary draining lymph nodes. The chain uses TRBV20-1 and TRBJ2-3; D call uncertain. Source material: axillary lymph node tissue. The receptor comes from a female donor with breast cancer. Some clones in this sample may be carry-over from other donors' samples. For the CDR3, the DNA is TGCAGTGCCCTTATCACGGGCACAGATACGCAGTATTTT. This translates into CSALITGTDTQYF.